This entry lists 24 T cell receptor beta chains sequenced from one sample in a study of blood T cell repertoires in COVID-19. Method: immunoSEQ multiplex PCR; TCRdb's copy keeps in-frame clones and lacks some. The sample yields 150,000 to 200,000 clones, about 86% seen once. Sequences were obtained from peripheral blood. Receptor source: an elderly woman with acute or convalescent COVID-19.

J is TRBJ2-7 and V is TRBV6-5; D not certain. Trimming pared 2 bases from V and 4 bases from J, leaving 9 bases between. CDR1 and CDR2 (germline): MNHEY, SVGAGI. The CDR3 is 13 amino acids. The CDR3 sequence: CASSYGQSYEQYF. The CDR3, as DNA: TGTGCCAGCAGTTACGGCCAGTCATACGAGCAGTACTTC.

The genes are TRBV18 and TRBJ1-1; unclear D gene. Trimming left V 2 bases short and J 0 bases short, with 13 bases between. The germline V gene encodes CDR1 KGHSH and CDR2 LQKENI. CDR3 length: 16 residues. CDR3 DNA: TGTGCCAGCTCACCATCGGTTGTAGCTCTGAACACTGAAGCTTTCTTT. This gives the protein CASSPSVVALNTEAFF.

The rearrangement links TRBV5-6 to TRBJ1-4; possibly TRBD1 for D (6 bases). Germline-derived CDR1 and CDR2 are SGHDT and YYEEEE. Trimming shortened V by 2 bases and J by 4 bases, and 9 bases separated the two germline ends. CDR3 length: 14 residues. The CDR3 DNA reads TGTGCCAGCAGCTTAGCAGGGGTTAATGAAAAACTGTTTTTT. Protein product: CASSLAGVNEKLFF.

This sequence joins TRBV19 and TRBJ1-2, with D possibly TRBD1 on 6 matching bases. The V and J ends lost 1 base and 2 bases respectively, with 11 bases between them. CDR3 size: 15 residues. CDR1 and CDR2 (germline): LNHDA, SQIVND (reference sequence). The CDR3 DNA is TGTGCCAGTAGTATAGGAACAGGGAGAAACTATGGCTACACCTTC. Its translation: CASSIGTGRNYGYTF.

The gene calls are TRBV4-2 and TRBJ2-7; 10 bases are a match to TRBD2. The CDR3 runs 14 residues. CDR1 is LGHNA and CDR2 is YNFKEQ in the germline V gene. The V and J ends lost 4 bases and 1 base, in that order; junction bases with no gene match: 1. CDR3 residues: CASSPGLASYEQYF. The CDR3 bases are TGTGCCAGCAGCCCGGGACTAGCGTCCTACGAGCAGTACTTC.

CDR3 DNA: TGCGCCAGCAGCCAAGGCACCAGGGACACTGAAGCTTTCTTT. It yields the protein CASSQGTRDTEAFF. The chain recombines TRBV4-3 with TRBJ1-1, with a weak D call TRBD1 (5 bases). Germline assignment: CDR1 LGHNA and CDR2 YSLEER. CDR3 size: 14 residues. V lost 1 base, J lost 3 bases, and 9 bases lay in between.

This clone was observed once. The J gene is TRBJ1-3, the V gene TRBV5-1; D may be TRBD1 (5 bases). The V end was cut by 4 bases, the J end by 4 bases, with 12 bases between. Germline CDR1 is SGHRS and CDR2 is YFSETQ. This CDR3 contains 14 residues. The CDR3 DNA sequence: TGCGCCAGCAGCAGGGGCCAGGGAGGAAACACCATATATTTT. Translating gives CASSRGQGGNTIYF.

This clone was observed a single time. The CDR3 here is CASSQEEGFSYNEQFF. CDR3 DNA: TGTGCCAGCAGCCAAGAGGAGGGGTTCTCCTACAATGAGCAGTTCTTC. The rearrangement joins TRBV14 to TRBJ2-1; D might be TRBD2 (6 bases). Germline CDR1 and CDR2: SGHDN and FVKESK. This CDR3 comprises 16 residues. V was trimmed by 0 bases and J by 0 bases, leaving 9 bases between them.

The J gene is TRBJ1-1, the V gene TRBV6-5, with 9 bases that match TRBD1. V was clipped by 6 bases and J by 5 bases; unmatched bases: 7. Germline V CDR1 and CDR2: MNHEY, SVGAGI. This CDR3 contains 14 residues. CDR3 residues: CASRRGQGGTEAFF. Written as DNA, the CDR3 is TGTGCCAGCAGGAGGGGACAGGGTGGGACTGAAGCTTTCTTT.

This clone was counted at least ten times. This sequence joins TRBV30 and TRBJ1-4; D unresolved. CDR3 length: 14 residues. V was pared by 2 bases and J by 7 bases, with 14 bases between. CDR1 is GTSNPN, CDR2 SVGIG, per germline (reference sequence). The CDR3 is CAWSQTTRGEKLFF. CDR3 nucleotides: TGTGCCTGGAGTCAAACTACCCGGGGTGAAAAACTGTTTTTT.

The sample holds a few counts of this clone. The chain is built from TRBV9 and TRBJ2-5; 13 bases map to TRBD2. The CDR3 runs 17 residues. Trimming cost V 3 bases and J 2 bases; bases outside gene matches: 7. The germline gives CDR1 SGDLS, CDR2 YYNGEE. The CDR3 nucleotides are TGTGCCAGCAGCGCCCAACTAGCGGGGGGGCAACAAGAGACCCAGTACTTC. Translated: CASSAQLAGGQQETQYF. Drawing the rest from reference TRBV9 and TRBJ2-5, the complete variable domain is DSGVTQTPKHLITATGQRVTLRCSPRSGDLSVYWYQQSLDQGLQFLIQYYNGEERAKGNILERFSAQQFPDLHSELNLSSLELGDSALYFCASSAQLAGGQQETQYFGPGTRLLVL.

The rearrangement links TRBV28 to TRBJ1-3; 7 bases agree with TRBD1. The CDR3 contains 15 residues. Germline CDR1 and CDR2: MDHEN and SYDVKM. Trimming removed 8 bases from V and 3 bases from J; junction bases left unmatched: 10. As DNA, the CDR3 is TGTGCCAGCGTCTCACCAAGGGGGCGTGGAAACACCATATATTTT. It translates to CASVSPRGRGNTIYF.

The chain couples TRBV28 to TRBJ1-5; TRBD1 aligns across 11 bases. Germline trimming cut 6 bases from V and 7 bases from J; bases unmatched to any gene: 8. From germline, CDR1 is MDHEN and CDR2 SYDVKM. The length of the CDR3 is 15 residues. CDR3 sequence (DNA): TGTGCCAGCAGATCACGGACAGGGGGCTTACAGCCCCAGCATTTT. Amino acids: CASRSRTGGLQPQHF.

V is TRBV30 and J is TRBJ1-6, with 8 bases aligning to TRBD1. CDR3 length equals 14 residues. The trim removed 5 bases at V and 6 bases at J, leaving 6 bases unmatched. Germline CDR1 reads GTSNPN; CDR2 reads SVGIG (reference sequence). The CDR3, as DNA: TGTGCCTGGCATAAGGACAGGGCTAATTCACCCCTCCACTTT. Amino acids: CAWHKDRANSPLHF.

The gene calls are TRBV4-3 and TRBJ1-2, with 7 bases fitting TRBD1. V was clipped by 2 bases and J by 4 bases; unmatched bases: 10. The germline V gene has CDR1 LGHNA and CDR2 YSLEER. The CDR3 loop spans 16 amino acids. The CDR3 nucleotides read TGCGCCAGCAGCCAACTGGTTATTCGGGACAGCTATGGCTACACCTTC. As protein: CASSQLVIRDSYGYTF.

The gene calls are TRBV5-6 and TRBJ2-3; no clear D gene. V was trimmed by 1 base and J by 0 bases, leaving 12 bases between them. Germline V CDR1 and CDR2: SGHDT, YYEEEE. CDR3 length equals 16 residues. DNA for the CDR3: TGTGCCAGCAGCTTGCGTTCTCTAACTAGCACAGATACGCAGTATTTT. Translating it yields CASSLRSLTSTDTQYF. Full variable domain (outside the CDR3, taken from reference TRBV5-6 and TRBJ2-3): DAGVTQSPTHLIKTRGQQVTLRCSPKSGHDTVSWYQQALGQGPQFIFQYYEEEERQRGNFPDRFSGHQFPNYSSELNVNALLLGDSALYLCASSLRSLTSTDTQYFGPGTRLTVL.

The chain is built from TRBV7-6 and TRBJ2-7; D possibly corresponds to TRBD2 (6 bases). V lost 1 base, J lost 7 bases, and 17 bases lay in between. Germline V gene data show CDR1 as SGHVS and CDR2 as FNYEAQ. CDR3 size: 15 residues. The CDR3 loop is CASSLVPSAEEEQYF. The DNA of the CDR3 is TGTGCCAGCAGCTTAGTGCCTAGCGCCGAGGAGGAGCAGTACTTC.

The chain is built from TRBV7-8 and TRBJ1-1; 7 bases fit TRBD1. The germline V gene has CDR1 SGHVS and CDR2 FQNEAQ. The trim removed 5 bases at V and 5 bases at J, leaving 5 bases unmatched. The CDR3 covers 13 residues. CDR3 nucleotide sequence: TGTGCCAGCAGCCCAGGGGGTTGGACTGAAGCTTTCTTT. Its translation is CASSPGGWTEAFF. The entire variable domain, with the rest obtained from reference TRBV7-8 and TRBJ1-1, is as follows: GAGVSQSPRYKVAKRGQDVALRCDPISGHVSLFWYQQALGQGPEFLTYFQNEAQLDKSGLPSDRFFAERPEGSVSTLKIQRTQQEDSAVYLCASSPGGWTEAFFGQGTRLTVV.

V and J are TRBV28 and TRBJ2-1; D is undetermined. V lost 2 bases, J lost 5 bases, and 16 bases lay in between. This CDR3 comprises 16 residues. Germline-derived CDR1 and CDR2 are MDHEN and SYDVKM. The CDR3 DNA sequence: TGTGCCAGCAGTTTAATGACTCCCTCTTCGAACAATGAGCAGTTCTTC. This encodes CASSLMTPSSNNEQFF.

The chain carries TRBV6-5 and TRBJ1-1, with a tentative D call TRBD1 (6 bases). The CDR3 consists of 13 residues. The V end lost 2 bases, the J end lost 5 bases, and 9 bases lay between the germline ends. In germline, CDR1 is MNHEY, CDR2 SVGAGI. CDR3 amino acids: CASSYGGATEAFF. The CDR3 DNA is TGTGCCAGCAGTTACGGGGGGGCTACTGAAGCTTTCTTT.

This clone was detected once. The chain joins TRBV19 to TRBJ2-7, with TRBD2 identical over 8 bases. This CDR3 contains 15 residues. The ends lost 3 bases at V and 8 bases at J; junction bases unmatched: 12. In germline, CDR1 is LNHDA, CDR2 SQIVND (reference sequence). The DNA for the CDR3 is TGTGCCAGTAGTATGACCCGGGAGGGGTCTTGGAAGCAGTACTTC. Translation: CASSMTREGSWKQYF.

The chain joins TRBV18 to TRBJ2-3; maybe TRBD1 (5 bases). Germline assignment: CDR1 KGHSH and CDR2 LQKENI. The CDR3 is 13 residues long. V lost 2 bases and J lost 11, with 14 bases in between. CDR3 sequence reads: CASSPLGVLGQYF. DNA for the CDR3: TGTGCCAGCTCACCATTAGGGGTCCTAGGGCAGTATTTT.

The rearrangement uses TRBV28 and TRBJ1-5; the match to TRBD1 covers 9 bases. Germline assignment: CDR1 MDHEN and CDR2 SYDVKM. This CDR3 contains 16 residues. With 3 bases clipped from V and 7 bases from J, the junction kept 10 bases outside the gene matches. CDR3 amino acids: CASSFVGTGYWQPQHF. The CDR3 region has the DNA TGTGCCAGCAGTTTCGTGGGGACAGGGTATTGGCAGCCCCAGCATTTT.

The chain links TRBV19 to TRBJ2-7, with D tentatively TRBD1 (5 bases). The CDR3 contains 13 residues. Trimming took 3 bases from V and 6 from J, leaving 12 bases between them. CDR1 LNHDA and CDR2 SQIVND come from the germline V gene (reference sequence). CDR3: CASSMGRVFEQYF. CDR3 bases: TGTGCCAGTAGTATGGGCAGGGTTTTCGAGCAGTACTTC.